This T cell receptor (beta chain) was observed in a study of post-analysis software for immune sequencing data. As for the study in general: Secondary progressive, relapsing-remitting and progressive-relapsing multiple sclerosis were among the included disease courses.

V gave up 1 base and J gave up 8 bases; unmatched junction bases: 5. This CDR3 is built from 14 residues. About this clonotype: No antigen is known for it.

Study findings and constraints: By F measure, strong co-clustering occurred among samples prepared in the same batch. A few TRBV segments were significantly more frequent in patients than in controls. TRBV5-6, TRBV5-1 and TRBV20-1 were among these segments. For normalized Chao1 diversity, multiple sclerosis patients scored significantly lower than controls did.

TCR beta libraries were prepared from cDNA with unique molecular identifiers. Each batch of about 0.85 to 10 million T cells produced around 460,000 cDNA molecules. TCRdb fed the PCR reads into MiXCR, producing one record per CDR3 protein. The table includes about 770,000 distinct CDR3 sequences, roughly 50% detected once. Sample: blood. The TCR sequence derives from a girl between 5 and 17 years old with multiple sclerosis. The rearrangement joins TRBV12-3 or TRBV12-4 to TRBJ1-2; 9 bases are shared with TRBD1. The DNA for the CDR3 is TGTGCCAGCAGTTTAGGGGGACAGGGTAGCGGCTACACCTTC. It translates to CASSLGGQGSGYTF.